The 21 T cell receptor beta chains in this list originate from one sample, sequenced in a study of shared clonotypes between healthy human individuals. Some clones are missing from TCRdb's copy, which holds only in-frame ones; the method was immunoSEQ multiplex PCR. The sample yields about 1 million clones, approximately 76% seen once. Material for sequencing was memory CD4+ T cells sorted from blood. Subset described: CD45RA-negative fraction. These receptors were collected from a man younger than 35 in good health.

The chain employs TRBV19 and TRBJ1-2; TRBD1 might be the D (6 bases). The CDR3 contains 13 residues. Per germline, CDR1 LNHDA and CDR2 SQIVND (reference sequence). Trimming took 5 bases from V and 8 from J, leaving 15 bases between them. The CDR3 nucleotides are TGTGCCAGTAGTCGACAGGTGGAAGGGGGCTACACCTTC. It encodes CASSRQVEGGYTF.

This clone was counted at least ten times. Other nucleotide sequences in the sample specify the same CDR3. The genes are TRBV6-1 and TRBJ1-6; D is ambiguous. Germline CDR1 reads MNHNS; CDR2 reads SASEGT. V was pared by 3 bases and J by 2 bases, with 14 bases between. CDR3 length equals 17 residues. The CDR3 nucleotides read TGTGCCAGCAGTGAGTACCAGTCGAGAGCCTATAATTCACCCCTCCACTTT. It specifies CASSEYQSRAYNSPLHF.

The chain uses TRBV29-1 and TRBJ2-5; D not resolved. V was cut by 8 bases and J by 5 bases, with 12 bases left in between. This CDR3 is 11 amino acids long. Germline V lookup: CDR1 SQVTM, CDR2 ANQGSEA. CDR3 in amino acids: CSFRFLETQYF. CDR3 coding DNA: TGCAGCTTCAGATTCCTGGAGACCCAGTACTTC.

With regard to this clone: The same CDR3 is also encoded by other DNA sequences in this sample. The chain recombines TRBV27 with TRBJ1-2; no clear D gene. The germline gives CDR1 MNHEY, CDR2 SMNVEV (reference sequence). CDR3 size: 12 residues. V lost 4 bases, J lost 8 bases, and 11 bases lay in between. The CDR3, as DNA: TGTGCCAGCAGTTCTTCCGGAGAAGGCTACACCTTC. It specifies CASSSSGEGYTF.

The CDR3 DNA is TGTGCCAGCAGTGAATTAGGTGAGCAGTACTTC. It translates to CASSELGEQYF. V gene TRBV6-1 combines with J gene TRBJ2-7, with D uncertain. V lost 2 bases to trimming and J lost 7 bases, with 6 bases between them. CDR3 length: 11 residues. Germline CDR1 and CDR2: MNHNS and SASEGT.

As regards this clone: The sample holds other DNA sequences that translate to the same CDR3. The chain uses TRBV2 and TRBJ2-7; the D gene is possibly TRBD1 (5 bases). V was trimmed by 3 bases and J by 4 bases, leaving 7 bases between them. From germline, CDR1 is SNHLY and CDR2 FYNNEI. This CDR3 is 12 amino acids long. CDR3 bases: TGTGCCAGCAGTGACCAGGGTTACGAGCAGTACTTC. This gives the protein CASSDQGYEQYF. Based on the CDR3 plus reference TRBV2 and TRBJ2-7, the full variable domain is EPEVTQTPSHQVTQMGQEVILRCVPISNHLYFYWYRQILGQKVEFLVSFYNNEISEKSEIFDDQFSVERPDGSNFTLKIRSTKLEDSAMYFCASSDQGYEQYFGPGTRLTVT.

Points on this clone: A much more abundant neighbour one base away suggests this may be a read error. Within the sample, other DNA sequences also encode this same CDR3. The V and J genes are TRBV5-4 and TRBJ2-5, with TRBD2 matching 11 bases. Germline V CDR1 and CDR2: SGHNT, YYREEE (reference sequence). The CDR3 consists of 16 residues. The J segment lost 2 bases and the V segment lost 0 bases, leaving 3 bases of the junction unmatched. The DNA of the CDR3 is TGTGCCAGCAGCTTGGGAGTAGCGGGGGGGCAAGAGACCCAGTACTTC. Translation gives CASSLGVAGGQETQYF. Together with reference TRBV5-4 and TRBJ2-5, the CDR3 gives the full variable domain: ETGVTQSPTHLIKTRGQQVTLRCSSQSGHNTVSWYQQALGQGPQFIFQYYREEENGRGNFPPRFSGLQFPNYSSELNVNALELDDSALYLCASSLGVAGGQETQYFGPGTRLLVL.

In this sample, this clone turned up once. The chain has TRBV11-2 and TRBJ1-6; 7 positions agree with TRBD1. The CDR3 has 15 amino acids. V lost 5 bases, J lost 5 bases, and 6 bases stayed unmatched. CDR1 and CDR2 from the germline V gene are SGHAT and FQNNGV. The CDR3 DNA is TGTGCCAGCAGCCCCTCCGGGACAGATAATTCACCCCTCCACTTT. It translates to CASSPSGTDNSPLHF.

The chain links TRBV5-1 to TRBJ2-1, with D tentatively TRBD1 (6 bases). The CDR3 is 17 residues long. From germline, CDR1 is SGHRS and CDR2 YFSETQ. V was clipped by 4 bases and J by 4 bases, with 21 bases between them. The CDR3 sequence is CASSIDRTPRGYNEQFF. As DNA, the CDR3 is TGCGCCAGCAGCATCGACAGGACACCTCGAGGTTACAATGAGCAGTTCTTC.

V and J are TRBV18 and TRBJ1-1, with D perhaps matching TRBD1 (5 bases). V lost 8 bases to trimming and J lost 1 base, with 14 bases between them. This CDR3 is built from 14 residues. The germline CDR1 and CDR2 sequences are KGHSH and LQKENI. The CDR3 protein is CASRRGLTNTEAFF. The CDR3 region has the DNA TGTGCCAGCAGGCGGGGGTTGACGAACACTGAAGCTTTCTTT.

The genes are TRBV29-1 and TRBJ2-7; 10 nucleotides match TRBD2. The CDR3 has 14 residues. V was clipped by 4 bases and J by 5 bases; unmatched bases: 8. Per germline, CDR1 SQVTM and CDR2 ANQGSEA. CDR3: CSVVGAGGSNEQYF. CDR3 DNA: TGCAGCGTTGTAGGAGCGGGAGGGAGTAACGAGCAGTACTTC.

Of note for this clone: A much larger clone differs by one base, so this may be a read error. Other DNA sequences in the same sample also yield this CDR3. This chain uses TRBV5-1 with TRBJ1-1; TRBD1 is a possible D gene (6 bases). The CDR3 contains 15 residues. Trimming took 3 bases from V and 0 from J, leaving 12 bases between them. The V gene's germline CDR1 is SGHRS and CDR2 YFSETQ. The CDR3 here is CASSSGQLMNTEAFF. In DNA form, the CDR3 reads TGCGCCAGCAGCTCCGGACAGCTCATGAACACTGAAGCTTTCTTT.

The chain combines TRBV15 with TRBJ2-1; D assignment may be TRBD1 or TRBD2 (5 bases each). CDR1 LNHNV and CDR2 YYDKDF come from the germline V gene (reference sequence). CDR3 length: 14 amino acids. Trimming stripped 1 base from V and 4 bases from J, with 8 bases between. CDR3 coding DNA: TGTGCCACCAGCAGAGCCGGGGCTTACAATGAGCAGTTCTTC. Its protein is CATSRAGAYNEQFF.

The chain uses TRBV7-6 and TRBJ2-7, with a possible D match to TRBD2 (5 bases). Germline CDR1 and CDR2: SGHVS and FNYEAQ. The CDR3 loop spans 14 amino acids. V gave up 2 bases and J gave up 6 bases, with 14 bases separating them. The CDR3 region is CASSLSSLAPEQYF. DNA for the CDR3: TGTGCCAGCAGCTTATCGTCCCTAGCCCCCGAGCAGTACTTC.

J is TRBJ2-7 and V is TRBV30, with D possibly being TRBD2 (6 bases). Germline values: CDR1 GTSNPN, CDR2 SVGIG (reference sequence). The CDR3 covers 13 residues. V was pared by 2 bases and J by 7 bases, with 15 bases between. The CDR3 protein is CAWSLRGRGEQYF. DNA for the CDR3: TGTGCCTGGAGTTTGAGGGGCCGGGGGGAGCAGTACTTC.

This clone was seen a handful of times. The chain uses TRBV18 and TRBJ1-6; D uncertain. Looked up from germline, CDR1 is KGHSH and CDR2 is LQKENI. The CDR3 covers 13 residues. The germline V and J ends were trimmed by 4 bases and 7 bases, with 8 bases remaining between them. The CDR3, as DNA: TGTGCCAGCTCACTGGACCCAAATTCACCCCTCCACTTT. Encoded protein: CASSLDPNSPLHF. Variable domain in full (rest from reference TRBV18 and TRBJ1-6): NAGVMQNPRHLVRRRGQEARLRCSPMKGHSHVYWYRQLPEEGLKFMVYLQKENIIDESGMPKERFSAEFPKEGPSILRIQQVVRGDSAAYFCASSLDPNSPLHFGNGTRLTVT.

In its sample, this clone was seen a few times. V is TRBV19 and J is TRBJ2-4, with 14 bases aligning to TRBD2. The CDR3 has 19 residues. Germline V gives CDR1 LNHDA, CDR2 SQIVND (reference sequence). V gave up 3 bases and J gave up 7 bases; unmatched junction bases: 14. The CDR3 nucleotides read TGTGCCAGTAGTATTCGTCGAGTGGGGACTAGCGGGAGTGTCAACATTCAGTACTTC. Encoded protein: CASSIRRVGTSGSVNIQYF.

The CDR3 coding sequence is TGTGCCAGCAGTTTACACGGGTCTGGAAACACCATATATTTT. It is translated as CASSLHGSGNTIYF. V gene TRBV28 combines with J gene TRBJ1-3; no clear D. V gave up 2 bases and J gave up 1 base, with 6 bases separating them. Germline CDR1 MDHEN, CDR2 SYDVKM. The CDR3 loop spans 14 amino acids.

V gene TRBV15 combines with J gene TRBJ2-1, with 9 nucleotides matching TRBD2. J lost 7 bases, V lost 0 bases, and 7 bases had no gene match. Germline CDR1 LNHNV, CDR2 YYDKDF (reference sequence). The CDR3 consists of 16 residues. CDR3 in amino acids: CATSRDLAGGLNEQFF. The CDR3 nucleotides read TGTGCCACCAGCAGAGATCTGGCGGGGGGGCTGAATGAGCAGTTCTTC.

This chain connects TRBV27 to TRBJ2-3; no reliable D call. CDR3 size: 14 residues. Germline V CDR1 and CDR2: MNHEY, SMNVEV (reference sequence). V gave up 5 bases and J gave up 0 bases, with 9 bases separating them. The CDR3 bases are TGTGCCAGCAGTAACTACCCTAGCACAGATACGCAGTATTTT. Its translation: CASSNYPSTDTQYF.

This clone has a count of ten or more. V is TRBV4-3 and J is TRBJ2-3, with TRBD2 as a possible D gene (6 bases). Trimming pared 1 base from V and 5 bases from J, leaving 19 bases between. Germline values: CDR1 LGHNA, CDR2 YSLEER. This CDR3 has 17 residues. The CDR3 coding sequence is TGCGCCAGCAGCCAAGCTGCCGGGAGCAGATTTGGAGATACGCAGTATTTT. This encodes CASSQAAGSRFGDTQYF.